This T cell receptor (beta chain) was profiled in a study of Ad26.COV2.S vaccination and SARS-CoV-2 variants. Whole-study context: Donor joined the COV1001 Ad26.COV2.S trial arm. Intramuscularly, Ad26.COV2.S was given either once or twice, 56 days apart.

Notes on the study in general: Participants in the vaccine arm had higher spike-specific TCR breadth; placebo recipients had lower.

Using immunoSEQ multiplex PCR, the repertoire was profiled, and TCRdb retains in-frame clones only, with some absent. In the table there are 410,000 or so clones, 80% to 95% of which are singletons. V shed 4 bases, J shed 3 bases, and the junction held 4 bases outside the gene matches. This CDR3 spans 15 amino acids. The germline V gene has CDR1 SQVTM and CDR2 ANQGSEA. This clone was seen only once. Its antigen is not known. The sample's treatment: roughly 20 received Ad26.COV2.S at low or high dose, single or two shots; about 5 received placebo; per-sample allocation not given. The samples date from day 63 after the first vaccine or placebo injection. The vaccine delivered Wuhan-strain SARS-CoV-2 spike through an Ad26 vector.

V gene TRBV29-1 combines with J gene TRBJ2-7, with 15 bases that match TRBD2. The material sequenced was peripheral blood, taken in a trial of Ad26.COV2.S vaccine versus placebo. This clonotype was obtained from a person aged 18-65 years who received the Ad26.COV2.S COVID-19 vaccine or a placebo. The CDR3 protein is CSVVGTSGRIYEQYF. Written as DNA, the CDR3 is TGCAGCGTTGTTGGGACTAGCGGGAGGATCTACGAGCAGTACTTC.